One sample yielded the 4 T cell receptor beta chains listed below, sequenced in a study of control samples from healthy donors and cancer patients. Data came from immunoSEQ multiplex PCR; TCRdb stores just in-frame clones and leaves some out. The sample consists of 100,000 to 150,000 clones, about 88% of them appearing once. What was sequenced was blood. The receptors derive from a man aged 18 to 30 in good health.

The chain couples TRBV5-1 to TRBJ1-1; 7 nucleotides align to TRBD1. CDR1 and CDR2 from the germline V gene are SGHRS and YFSETQ. J was trimmed by 4 bases and V by 3 bases; bases with no gene match: 3. The length of the CDR3 is 13 residues. CDR3 nucleotides: TGCGCCAGCAGCTCAGGGGGTCCCACTGAAGCTTTCTTT. It translates to CASSSGGPTEAFF.

The chain uses TRBV7-3 and TRBJ2-3; D not certain. V gave up 5 bases and J gave up 5 bases, with 14 bases separating them. The CDR3 contains 14 residues. CDR1 and CDR2 from the germline V gene are SGHTA and FQGTGA. CDR3 sequence reads: CASSEIGPLDTQYF. DNA of the CDR3: TGTGCCAGCAGCGAGATTGGGCCCCTAGATACGCAGTATTTT.

This clone was seen just once. The chain joins TRBV5-4 to TRBJ2-5; the D is unclear. This CDR3 comprises 12 residues. CDR1 is SGHNT, CDR2 YYREEE, per germline (reference sequence). The V gene lost 2 bases and the J gene lost 6 bases, with 8 bases spanning the gap. The CDR3 spells CASSFYGKTQYF. The CDR3, as DNA: TGTGCCAGCAGCTTTTACGGCAAGACCCAGTACTTC.

This clone was observed a single time. The chain couples TRBV7-2 to TRBJ1-2; 10 nucleotides align to TRBD1. The CDR3 consists of 17 residues. Germline values: CDR1 SGHTA, CDR2 FQGNSA. Trimming at V came to 10 bases and at J to 0 bases, leaving 14 bases not matched to a gene. The CDR3 here is CATLLRDRGLANYGYTF. In DNA, the CDR3 is TGTGCCACCCTTCTTAGGGACAGGGGACTAGCTAACTATGGCTACACCTTC. The entire variable domain, with the rest obtained from reference TRBV7-2 and TRBJ1-2, is as follows: GAGVSQSPSNKVTEKGKDVELRCDPISGHTALYWYRQSLGQGLEFLIYFQGNSAPDKSGLPSDRFSAERTGGSVSTLTIQRTQQEDSAVYLCATLLRDRGLANYGYTFGSGTRLTVV.